This TCR beta chain derives from a study of T cell responses to AZD1222 COVID-19 vaccine. Across the whole study: Samples with a second dose at about 4 or about 12 weeks were pooled together. Notes on the study in general: Rises in breadth and depth of Spike-specific TCRs came after two AZD1222 doses. Most donors were white British and more were female, and clonal diversity was possibly underestimated. The repertoires were collected only after the peak T cell response.

Repertoires were generated with immunoSEQ multiplex PCR, while TCRdb's copy carries only in-frame clones and drops some. The top ten clones hold approximately 8.4% of a sample with 95,000 to 150,000 clones, over 85% of them seen once. Of note for this clone: Its antigen is as yet unknown.

This CDR3 has 11 amino acids. The sequence came from an adult in good health. The starting material was peripheral blood, obtained on day 0 of AZD1222 vaccination. This chain uses TRBV21-1 with TRBJ1-5. TRBV21-1 is a documented pseudogene. DNA for the CDR3: TGTGCCAGCAGCCCCACTGGGCCCCAGCATTTT. It is translated as CASSPTGPQHF.